The 3 T cell receptor beta chains reported below all come from one sample, sequenced in a study of blood T cell repertoires in COVID-19 (dated by TCRdb to about 2020). The library was prepared using the immunoSEQ multiplex PCR assay. TCRdb stores this immuneACCESS table with in-frame sequences only. Part of the clones is absent; in the studies checked, under half of the shortfall reflects unresolved V genes, and no reason is known for the rest. Recorded for this sample are more than 65,000 clones; 65% to 80% of them occurred a single time. Around 28% of the sample comes from the top ten. Material: peripheral blood. These receptors were obtained from a woman aged 80 or over with active or convalescent COVID-19.

The chain recombines TRBV28 with TRBJ2-5; TRBD2 matches at 8 bases. The CDR3 covers 13 residues. V lost 1 base, J lost 8 bases, and 3 bases stayed unmatched. Germline CDR1 is MDHEN and CDR2 is SYDVKM. CDR3: CASSLFGGGTQYF. Written as DNA, the CDR3 is TGTGCCAGCAGTTTATTCGGGGGGGGAACCCAGTACTTC. Supplemented by reference TRBV28 and TRBJ2-5, the full variable domain reads DVKVTQSSRYLVKRTGEKVFLECVQDMDHENMFWYRQDPGLGLRLIYFSYDVKMKEKGDIPEGYSVSREKKERFSLILESASTNQTSMYLCASSLFGGGTQYFGPGTRLLVL.

This clone was recorded a few times. The J gene is TRBJ1-1, the V gene TRBV7-2; D gene uncertain. CDR3 size: 15 residues. The germline CDR1 and CDR2 sequences are SGHTA and FQGNSA. The ends were cut back, 1 base at V and 3 bases at J, with 12 bases in the middle. The CDR3 DNA sequence: TGTGCCAGCAGCTTAGTTGCGGGGTCTCACACTGAAGCTTTCTTT. Translation gives CASSLVAGSHTEAFF.

The chain links TRBV6-5 to TRBJ1-6; D call uncertain. The CDR3 loop spans 14 amino acids. V dropped 5 bases and J dropped 9 bases, with 14 bases sitting between them. CDR1 is MNHEY, CDR2 SVGAGI, per germline. Here the CDR3 reads CASSTAGLVSPLHF. Written as DNA, the CDR3 is TGTGCCAGCAGTACGGCGGGCTTGGTTTCACCCCTCCACTTT.